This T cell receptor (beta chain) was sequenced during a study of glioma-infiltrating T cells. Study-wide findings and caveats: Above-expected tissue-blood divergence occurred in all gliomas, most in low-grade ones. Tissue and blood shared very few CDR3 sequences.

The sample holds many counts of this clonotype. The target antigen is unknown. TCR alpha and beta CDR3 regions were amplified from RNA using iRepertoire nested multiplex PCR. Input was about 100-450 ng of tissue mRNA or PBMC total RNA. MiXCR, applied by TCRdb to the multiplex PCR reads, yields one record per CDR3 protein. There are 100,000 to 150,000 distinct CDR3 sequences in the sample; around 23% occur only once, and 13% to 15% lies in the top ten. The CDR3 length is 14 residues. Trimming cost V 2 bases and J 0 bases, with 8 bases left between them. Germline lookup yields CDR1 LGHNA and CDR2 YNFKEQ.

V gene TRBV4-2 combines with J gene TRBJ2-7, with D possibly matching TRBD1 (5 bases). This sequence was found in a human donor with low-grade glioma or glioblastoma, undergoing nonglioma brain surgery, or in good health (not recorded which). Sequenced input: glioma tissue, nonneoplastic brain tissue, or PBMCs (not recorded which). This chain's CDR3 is CASSQIQVSYEQYF. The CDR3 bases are TGTGCCAGCAGCCAAATACAGGTCTCCTACGAGCAGTACTTC.